Shown below are 17 T cell receptor beta chains from a single sample sequenced in a study of blood T cell repertoires in COVID-19. Repertoires were generated with immunoSEQ multiplex PCR, while TCRdb's copy carries only in-frame clones and drops some. The sample contains some 290,000 clones, 85% to 90% of which appear only once. The sample consisted of peripheral blood. The receptors shown here come from a young woman with COVID-19, enrolled during active disease.

The rearrangement links TRBV19 to TRBJ1-5; 8 bases agree with TRBD1. V shed 3 bases, J shed 1 base, and the junction held 8 bases outside the gene matches. The CDR3 length is 17 residues. CDR1 LNHDA and CDR2 SQIVND come from the germline V gene (reference sequence). CDR3 bases: TGTGCCAGTAGTATGTATGCCAACAGGGGGAGCAATCAGCCCCAGCATTTT. Amino acid sequence: CASSMYANRGSNQPQHF.

The chain employs TRBV15 and TRBJ1-1; no firm D call. V lost 5 bases and J 7 bases, leaving 14 bases between the germline ends. CDR1 and CDR2 (germline): LNHNV, YYDKDF (reference sequence). The CDR3 spans 13 residues. The CDR3 reads CATSPRAVNEAFF. CDR3 DNA sequence: TGTGCCACCAGCCCGCGGGCGGTGAATGAAGCTTTCTTT.

The genes are TRBV27 and TRBJ1-1, with D possibly TRBD1 on 5 matching bases. The germline V gene encodes CDR1 MNHEY and CDR2 SMNVEV (reference sequence). The V and J ends lost 5 bases and 6 bases respectively, with 16 bases between them. The CDR3 is 14 residues long. For the CDR3, the DNA is TGTGCCAGCAGTACCCCAGGGCTCCCTCCTGAAGCTTTCTTT. Translating gives CASSTPGLPPEAFF.

The genes are TRBV24-1 and TRBJ2-1; D gene ambiguous. Per the germline V gene, CDR1 is KGHDR and CDR2 is SFDVKD. CDR3 length: 11 residues. The ends were cut back, 9 bases at V and 6 bases at J, with 8 bases in the middle. The CDR3 region is CATGTLNEQFF. CDR3 bases: TGTGCCACCGGCACGCTCAATGAGCAGTTCTTC.

About this clone itself: In the same sample, other DNA sequences code for this CDR3. The chain links TRBV5-1 to TRBJ1-2; D gene uncertain. This CDR3 is built from 13 residues. Germline V gives CDR1 SGHRS, CDR2 YFSETQ. V was cut by 0 bases and J by 1 base, with 4 bases left in between. The CDR3: CASSLDSNYGYTF. CDR3 in DNA: TGCGCCAGCAGCTTGGACAGTAACTATGGCTACACCTTC.

The CDR3 bases are TGTGCCAGCAGTGCCCGGGAGGGGGCGGCCTATGGCTACACCTTC. Protein product: CASSAREGAAYGYTF. The chain joins TRBV27 to TRBJ1-2, with TRBD1 matching over 7 bases. Germline assignment: CDR1 MNHEY and CDR2 SMNVEV (reference sequence). CDR3 length: 15 residues. V lost 5 bases and J lost 4; bases outside the gene matches: 10.

V usage is TRBV7-8 and J usage is TRBJ1-6, with D unresolved. V lost 5 bases and J lost 8, with 13 bases in between. In germline, CDR1 is SGHVS, CDR2 FQNEAQ. This CDR3 is 14 amino acids long. The CDR3 here is CASSRFGQYSPLHF. CDR3 in DNA: TGTGCCAGCAGCCGCTTTGGGCAGTATTCACCCCTCCACTTT.

The chain links TRBV2 to TRBJ1-1; D uncertain. V lost 8 bases and J 3 bases, leaving 13 bases between the germline ends. In germline, CDR1 is SNHLY, CDR2 FYNNEI. This CDR3 comprises 13 residues. CDR3 coding DNA: TGTGCCAGCTGGCGGGAGGCACACACTGAAGCTTTCTTT. It specifies CASWREAHTEAFF. The full variable domain, with the rest looked up from reference TRBV2 and TRBJ1-1, is EPEVTQTPSHQVTQMGQEVILRCVPISNHLYFYWYRQILGQKVEFLVSFYNNEISEKSEIFDDQFSVERPDGSNFTLKIRSTKLEDSAMYFCASWREAHTEAFFGQGTRLTVV.

This clone has only a few counts. The chain uses TRBV9 and TRBJ2-6, with D possibly matching TRBD1 (6 bases). This CDR3 is 16 amino acids long. Germline CDR1 and CDR2: SGDLS and YYNGEE. Trimming took off 4 bases at V and 0 bases at J, with 11 bases between the two ends. The CDR3 DNA follows: TGTGCCAGCAGCACCCACAGGGCCTCTGGGGCCAACGTCCTGACTTTC. It is translated as CASSTHRASGANVLTF.

V is TRBV6-5 and J is TRBJ1-1; D is uncertain. CDR1 is MNHEY and CDR2 is SVGAGI in the germline V gene. V was cut by 6 bases and J by 3 bases, with 11 bases left in between. The CDR3 length is 13 residues. DNA of the CDR3: TGTGCCAGCAGGCCCGGTCCGGACACTGAAGCTTTCTTT. This codes for CASRPGPDTEAFF.

The chain links TRBV7-9 to TRBJ2-5, with a possible D match to TRBD1 (6 bases). Trimming took off 1 base at V and 2 bases at J, with 14 bases between the two ends. Per the germline V gene, CDR1 is SEHNR and CDR2 is FQNEAQ (reference sequence). The CDR3 runs 16 residues. The CDR3 loop reads CASSLGWTELQETQYF. The CDR3 DNA reads as TGTGCCAGCAGCTTAGGGTGGACAGAATTACAAGAGACCCAGTACTTC.

The CDR3 is CASSVEDTEAFF. In DNA, the CDR3 is TGTGCCAGCAGCGTCGAGGACACTGAAGCTTTCTTT. V gene TRBV9 combines with J gene TRBJ1-1, with D uncertain. Trimming took off 2 bases at V and 3 bases at J, with 5 bases between the two ends. The CDR3 extends over 12 amino acids. Germline V gene lookup returns CDR1 SGDLS and CDR2 YYNGEE. The full variable domain, with the rest looked up from reference TRBV9 and TRBJ1-1, is DSGVTQTPKHLITATGQRVTLRCSPRSGDLSVYWYQQSLDQGLQFLIQYYNGEERAKGNILERFSAQQFPDLHSELNLSSLELGDSALYFCASSVEDTEAFFGQGTRLTVV.

The genes are TRBV3-1 (or the pseudogene TRBV3-2) and TRBJ1-2; 9 nucleotides agree with TRBD1. Germline CDR1 reads LGHDT; CDR2 reads YNNKEL (reference sequence). With V trimmed by 0 bases and J by 4 bases, 6 bases remained unmatched. The CDR3 consists of 16 residues. CDR3 loop: CASSQDHRGLGYGYTF. CDR3 DNA sequence: TGTGCCAGCAGCCAAGACCACAGGGGGCTTGGCTATGGCTACACCTTC.

This clone was detected once. The gene calls are TRBV6-2 or TRBV6-3 and TRBJ2-7; 13 positions match TRBD2. With 0 bases clipped from V and 7 bases from J, the junction kept 0 bases outside the gene matches. Germline V CDR1 and CDR2: MNHEY, SVGEGT. The CDR3 sequence is 14 residues long. CDR3 loop: CASSYSGLAGEQYF. DNA of the CDR3: TGTGCCAGCAGTTACTCGGGACTAGCGGGAGAGCAGTACTTC.

The gene calls are TRBV7-2 and TRBJ2-7, with 8 positions matching TRBD1. V lost 4 bases and J lost 0; bases outside the gene matches: 5. Germline CDR1 and CDR2: SGHTA and FQGNSA. The CDR3 covers 15 residues. Here the CDR3 DNA reads TGTGCCAGCAGCTCCAGGACAGGGTTCTCCTACGAGCAGTACTTC. It specifies CASSSRTGFSYEQYF.

This chain joins TRBV28 and TRBJ2-7; 8 positions agree with TRBD1. Losses at the gene ends were 3 bases for V and 0 bases for J; bases not matched to a gene: 19. The V gene's germline CDR1 is MDHEN and CDR2 SYDVKM. This CDR3 has 20 amino acids. The CDR3: CASSFKRRTGRRDISYEQYF. The DNA of the CDR3 is TGTGCCAGCAGTTTTAAGAGACGGACAGGGAGGCGAGACATCTCCTACGAGCAGTACTTC.

This sequence joins TRBV6-5 and TRBJ2-7; D may be TRBD2 (6 bases). Looked up from germline, CDR1 is MNHEY and CDR2 is SVGAGI. Trimming took 8 bases from V and 2 from J, leaving 19 bases between them. The CDR3 sequence is 15 residues long. The CDR3 DNA sequence: TGTGCCAGCTTTTCTCCCAGCGGGCGAGCCTACGAGCAGTACTTC. This sequence encodes CASFSPSGRAYEQYF.